The next 25 T cell receptor beta chains were all read from a single sample in a study of cytomegalovirus exposure and HLA in healthy donors. Amplification used 60 Vbeta primers and 13 Jbeta primers. TCRdb's table, derived via immunoSEQ multiplex PCR, lists solely in-frame clones and lacks some. The sample has more than 250,000 clones; roughly 90% are singletons. Material: PBMCs. All receptors come from a woman aged 18-29 years in good health and CMV-seronegative.

This chain links TRBV30 with TRBJ2-1; 10 bases map to TRBD2. CDR1 is GTSNPN, CDR2 SVGIG, per germline (reference sequence). The CDR3 sequence is 15 residues long. The V and J ends lost 4 bases and 5 bases, in that order; junction bases with no gene match: 8. This chain's CDR3 is CAWTVGLADNNEQFF. The CDR3 DNA reads TGTGCCTGGACCGTAGGACTAGCGGATAACAATGAGCAGTTCTTC.

This chain joins TRBV14 and TRBJ1-2; TRBD1 agrees at 7 bases. CDR3 length equals 13 residues. CDR1 and CDR2 from the germline V gene are SGHDN and FVKESK. V lost 1 base to trimming and J lost 7 bases; unmatched junction nucleotides: 3. Here the CDR3 DNA reads TGTGCCAGCAGCCAAGGAGGGGGCGGTGGCTACACCTTC. This gives the protein CASSQGGGGGYTF.

J is TRBJ2-1 and V is TRBV10-3; D may be TRBD1 (5 bases). Germline CDR1 and CDR2: ENHRY and SYGVKD. Trimming removed 2 bases at V and 5 bases at J, with 7 bases between. This CDR3 comprises 13 residues. Here the CDR3 reads CAISEQGDNEQFF. Here the CDR3 DNA reads TGTGCCATCAGTGAGCAGGGCGACAATGAGCAGTTCTTC.

This clone was seen just once. The chain couples TRBV9 to TRBJ1-2; D is possibly TRBD1 (5 bases). The CDR3 contains 15 residues. The germline V gene has CDR1 SGDLS and CDR2 YYNGEE. V dropped 4 bases and J dropped 8 bases, with 21 bases sitting between them. The CDR3 coding sequence is TGTGCCAGCAGCACCTATATCGACAGAGACGGGGGCTACACCTTC. Protein: CASSTYIDRDGGYTF.

In DNA, the CDR3 is TGCGCCAGCAGCCAAGTGTATGCAACTAATGAAAAACTGTTTTTT. This sequence encodes CASSQVYATNEKLFF. V usage is TRBV4-1 and J usage is TRBJ1-4; D remains unclear. This CDR3 region has 15 residues. Looked up from germline, CDR1 is MGHRA and CDR2 is YSYEKL. V shed 1 base and J shed 0 bases, with 6 bases lying between them.

The chain joins TRBV29-1 to TRBJ1-2; D unclear. This CDR3 is built from 13 residues. Trimming shortened V by 1 base and J by 8 bases, and 14 bases separated the two germline ends. Germline V lookup: CDR1 SQVTM, CDR2 ANQGSEA. Here the CDR3 DNA reads TGCAGCGTTGAAGCCACAGCAAGAACGGGCTACACCTTC. As protein: CSVEATARTGYTF.

This chain uses TRBV5-4 with TRBJ2-2; D might be TRBD2 (6 bases). This CDR3 has 17 amino acids. Trimming cost V 3 bases and J 4 bases, with 19 bases left between them. The germline V gene encodes CDR1 SGHNT and CDR2 YYREEE (reference sequence). The CDR3 DNA reads TGTGCCAGCAGCTGGGGGGTGTCAGGGTCGGGCACCGGGGAGCTGTTTTTT. This gives the protein CASSWGVSGSGTGELFF.

This clone was recorded only once. This chain uses TRBV7-9 with TRBJ2-7, with D perhaps matching TRBD1 (5 bases). Germline V gene sequence: CDR1 SEHNR, CDR2 FQNEAQ (reference sequence). CDR3 length equals 14 residues. V shed 5 bases and J shed 11 bases, with 22 bases lying between them. DNA of the CDR3: TGTGCCAGCAGCGCCTCCTCCGGGTCACAGGATAAGTACTTC. It yields the protein CASSASSGSQDKYF.

The chain links TRBV10-3 to TRBJ1-2; D possibly corresponds to TRBD1 (5 bases). This CDR3 spans 15 amino acids. Trimming took off 11 bases at V and 0 bases at J, with 19 bases between the two ends. The germline V gene has CDR1 ENHRY and CDR2 SYGVKD. In DNA, the CDR3 is TGTGCCGTGGGCCGACAGTCCTTAGCTAACTATGGCTACACCTTC. Translating gives CAVGRQSLANYGYTF.

This rearrangement joins TRBV6-5 to TRBJ2-1; D might be TRBD2 (6 bases). The ends were cut back, 2 bases at V and 0 bases at J, with 8 bases in the middle. In germline, CDR1 is MNHEY, CDR2 SVGAGI. The CDR3 totals 15 residues. CDR3 residues: CASSYATSSYNEQFF. The CDR3 DNA is TGTGCCAGCAGTTACGCGACTAGCTCCTACAATGAGCAGTTCTTC.

The chain uses TRBV7-2 and TRBJ2-1; 8 bases map to TRBD1. Unmatched junction bases numbered 7, after V lost 2 bases and J lost 4 bases. This CDR3 region has 16 residues. Germline V gene sequence: CDR1 SGHTA, CDR2 FQGNSA. The CDR3 nucleotides read TGTGCCAGCAGCTTACCGACAGGGGTCCTTTACAATGAGCAGTTCTTC. It encodes CASSLPTGVLYNEQFF.

V gene TRBV7-2 combines with J gene TRBJ1-2; D may be TRBD1 (5 bases). Between the trimmed V and J ends, which lost 5 bases and 3 bases, there was a span of 16 bases. The CDR3 contains 15 residues. Germline V CDR1 and CDR2: SGHTA, FQGNSA. CDR3 in amino acids: CASSPWVGGDYGYTF. The CDR3, as DNA: TGTGCCAGCAGCCCATGGGTCGGGGGAGACTATGGCTACACCTTC.

The table lists this clone with a count of one. The genes are TRBV7-9 and TRBJ1-5; 10 bases align to TRBD1. Germline trimming cut 5 bases from V and 5 bases from J; bases unmatched to any gene: 6. This CDR3 is built from 15 residues. Germline V gives CDR1 SEHNR, CDR2 FQNEAQ (reference sequence). For the CDR3, the DNA is TGTGCCAGCAGCCATACCGGGACAGGGGATCAGCCCCAGCATTTT. Its translation is CASSHTGTGDQPQHF.

This rearrangement joins TRBV5-5 to TRBJ2-7; 7 bases map to TRBD2. The trim removed 3 bases at V and 7 bases at J, leaving 13 bases unmatched. This CDR3 contains 15 residues. Germline CDR1 SGHKS, CDR2 YYEKEE (reference sequence). The CDR3 DNA reads TGTGCCAGCAGCTCATGGGGGGGATCCGTGAGGGAGCAGTACTTC. This encodes CASSSWGGSVREQYF. The whole variable domain, remainder taken from reference TRBV5-5 and TRBJ2-7, is DAGVTQSPTHLIKTRGQQVTLRCSPISGHKSVSWYQQVLGQGPQFIFQYYEKEERGRGNFPDRFSARQFPNYSSELNVNALLLGDSALYLCASSSWGGSVREQYFGPGTRLTVT.

The chain couples TRBV5-8 to TRBJ2-3; D is unresolved. Germline values: CDR1 SGHTS, CDR2 YDEGEE. The CDR3 consists of 12 residues. V was trimmed by 7 bases and J by 3 bases, leaving 9 bases between them. CDR3 in DNA: TGTGCCAGCGAGCAGACAACAGATACGCAGTATTTT. It specifies CASEQTTDTQYF.

The chain couples TRBV6-6 to TRBJ2-3; a weak D match, TRBD2 (5 bases). CDR3 length: 14 residues. V was clipped by 6 bases and J by 4 bases, with 14 bases between them. Germline values: CDR1 MNHNY, CDR2 SVGAGI (reference sequence). CDR3 nucleotide sequence: TGTGCCAGCAGCGAACCCGAGAGGGCAGATACGCAGTATTTT. Amino acid sequence: CASSEPERADTQYF.

The chain employs TRBV15 and TRBJ1-1; D gene ambiguous. This CDR3 is 13 amino acids long. Germline-derived CDR1 and CDR2 are LNHNV and YYDKDF (reference sequence). V shed 1 base and J shed 3 bases, with 6 bases lying between them. As DNA, the CDR3 is TGTGCCACCAGCAGAGGCGGTGACACTGAAGCTTTCTTT. Residues: CATSRGGDTEAFF.

The J gene is TRBJ2-7, the V gene TRBV9; D perhaps matches TRBD1 (6 bases). The ends were cut back, 5 bases at V and 4 bases at J, with 19 bases in the middle. Looked up from germline, CDR1 is SGDLS and CDR2 is YYNGEE. This CDR3 is built from 15 residues. In DNA, the CDR3 is TGTGCCAGCAGGGCGAGGACCAAGGGGGTATACGAGCAGTACTTC. Its translation: CASRARTKGVYEQYF.

The chain links TRBV5-4 to TRBJ1-1; D not certain. V lost 3 bases and J lost 8, with 11 bases in between. Germline loops: CDR1 SGHNT, CDR2 YYREEE (reference sequence). The CDR3 contains 12 residues. In DNA form, the CDR3 reads TGTGCCAGCAGCTCCTGGGGAGGAGAAGCTTTCTTT. Translating it yields CASSSWGGEAFF.

The chain recombines TRBV9 with TRBJ2-5; TRBD1 agrees at 10 bases. Losses at the gene ends were 4 bases for V and 5 bases for J; bases not matched to a gene: 8. The V gene's germline CDR1 is SGDLS and CDR2 YYNGEE. This CDR3 is built from 15 residues. The CDR3 DNA follows: TGTGCCAGCAGCCCCCGACAGGGGGCAGGGGAGACCCAGTACTTC. Its protein is CASSPRQGAGETQYF.

This clone was detected once. This chain connects TRBV7-9 to TRBJ2-3, with 12 nucleotides matching TRBD2. The CDR3 length is 16 residues. Germline V gene lookup returns CDR1 SEHNR and CDR2 FQNEAQ (reference sequence). The J segment lost 4 bases and the V segment lost 2 bases, leaving 4 bases of the junction unmatched. CDR3 residues: CASSLLAGGQSDTQYF. The CDR3, as DNA: TGTGCCAGCAGCTTACTAGCGGGGGGGCAATCAGATACGCAGTATTTT.

The gene calls are TRBV7-6 and TRBJ2-2, with D perhaps TRBD1 (8 bases). CDR3 length: 17 residues. The V end was cut by 5 bases, the J end by 5 bases, with 21 bases between. Germline CDR1 reads SGHVS; CDR2 reads FNYEAQ. In nucleotides, the CDR3 is TGTGCCAGCAGCCAGGCCCTCGGACAGGGAGGGACCGGGGAGCTGTTTTTT. It specifies CASSQALGQGGTGELFF.

The CDR3: CASSPQERQGGSLLFF. The CDR3 nucleotides are TGTGCCAGCAGCCCACAAGAGAGACAGGGGGGTAGTTTACTGTTTTTT. The chain joins TRBV11-2 to TRBJ1-4, with 9 bases fitting TRBD1. The CDR3 covers 16 residues. The ends lost 5 bases at V and 13 bases at J; junction bases unmatched: 17. Looked up from germline, CDR1 is SGHAT and CDR2 is FQNNGV. Looking up the rest from reference TRBV11-2 and TRBJ1-4 gives the full variable domain: EAGVAQSPRYKIIEKRQSVAFWCNPISGHATLYWYQQILGQGPKLLIQFQNNGVVDDSQLPKDRFSAERLKGVDSTLKIQPAKLEDSAVYLCASSPQERQGGSLLFFGSGTQLSVL.

The chain combines TRBV19 with TRBJ1-1; 8 nucleotides agree with TRBD1. V lost 3 bases to trimming and J lost 4 bases; unmatched junction nucleotides: 10. The germline V gene has CDR1 LNHDA and CDR2 SQIVND (reference sequence). This CDR3 is 16 amino acids long. In nucleotides, the CDR3 is TGTGCCAGTAGTATGGGTACCCAGGGGGCTCGCACTGAAGCTTTCTTT. Amino acids: CASSMGTQGARTEAFF.

As concerns this clone: Other nucleotide sequences in the sample specify the same CDR3. This chain joins TRBV25-1 and TRBJ2-1; TRBD2 agrees at 7 bases. Germline V gene sequence: CDR1 MGHDK, CDR2 SYGVNS. This CDR3 has 16 amino acids. Trimming removed 0 bases from V and 4 bases from J; junction bases left unmatched: 6. Here the CDR3 reads CASSEYSGGSYNEQFF. DNA of the CDR3: TGTGCCAGCAGTGAATATTCGGGGGGTAGTTACAATGAGCAGTTCTTC. Supplemented by reference TRBV25-1 and TRBJ2-1, the full variable domain reads EADIYQTPRYLVIGTGKKITLECSQTMGHDKMYWYQQDPGMELHLIHYSYGVNSTEKGDLSSESTVSRIRTEHFPLTLESARPSHTSQYLCASSEYSGGSYNEQFFGPGTRLTVL.